The 20 T cell receptor beta chains reported below all come from one sample, sequenced in a study of T cells in Graves' hyperthyroidism and ophthalmopathy. TCR beta CDR3 regions were amplified from RNA transcripts. Carried out on the TCR CDR3, a first-round RT-PCR used the HTBI primer set. TCRdb analysed the multiplex PCR reads with MiXCR anew, one entry per CDR3 protein. The sample records approximately 610,000 distinct CDR3 sequences, around 15% being singletons. Specimen: blood. The receptors originated from a woman younger than 35 with Graves' hyperthyroidism.

V gene TRBV19 combines with J gene TRBJ2-7; 13 bases fit TRBD2. V gave up 6 bases and J gave up 4 bases; unmatched junction bases: 3. Germline values: CDR1 LNHDA, CDR2 SQIVND (reference sequence). The CDR3 has 14 residues. The CDR3 spells CASRWTSGSYEQYF. The CDR3 bases are TGTGCCAGTAGGTGGACTAGCGGGAGTTACGAGCAGTACTTC. Supplemented by reference TRBV19 and TRBJ2-7, the full variable domain reads DGGITQSPKYLFRKEGQNVTLSCEQNLNHDAMYWYRQDPGQGLRLIYYSQIVNDFQKGDIAEGYSVSREKKESFPLTVTSAQKNPTAFYLCASRWTSGSYEQYFGPGTRLTVT.

This clonotype has a handful of counts. The chain joins TRBV7-9 to TRBJ2-4, with 8 bases that match TRBD1. The junction had 7 bases not matched to a gene; V was cut back by 3 bases and J by 0 bases. The CDR3 runs 17 residues. CDR1 and CDR2 (germline): SEHNR, FQNEAQ (reference sequence). For the CDR3, the DNA is TGTGCCAGCAGCTTGGCAGGGGGCTCCCTAGCCAAAAACATTCAGTACTTC. This codes for CASSLAGGSLAKNIQYF. Full variable domain (remainder filled in from reference TRBV7-9 and TRBJ2-4): DTGVSQNPRHKITKRGQNVTFRCDPISEHNRLYWYRQTLGQGPEFLTYFQNEAQLEKSRLLSDRFSAERPKGSFSTLEIQRTEQGDSAMYLCASSLAGGSLAKNIQYFGAGTRLSVL.

This chain joins TRBV27 and TRBJ1-1, with 7 positions matching TRBD1. V was pared by 3 bases and J by 1 base, with 5 bases of the junction left unmatched. CDR1 is MNHEY, CDR2 SMNVEV, per germline (reference sequence). The CDR3 is made up of 15 amino acids. The CDR3 bases are TGTGCCAGCAGTTTCCACCGGGACAGGAACACTGAAGCTTTCTTT. Its protein is CASSFHRDRNTEAFF.

V usage is TRBV29-1 and J usage is TRBJ1-2; 8 bases are a match to TRBD1. The CDR3 is made up of 18 amino acids. V dropped 0 bases and J dropped 0; count of bases not matched to a gene: 12. The germline CDR1 and CDR2 sequences are SQVTM and ANQGSEA. The CDR3 reads CSVEEGFWAGGSNYGYTF. Here the CDR3 DNA reads TGCAGCGTTGAAGAGGGGTTCTGGGCAGGGGGCTCTAACTATGGCTACACCTTC.

This clonotype has only a few counts. V usage is TRBV6-1 and J usage is TRBJ1-5; D not certain. Germline V gene lookup returns CDR1 MNHNS and CDR2 SASEGT. Trimming cost V 5 bases and J 7 bases, with 12 bases left between them. The CDR3 is 13 residues long. CDR3: CASSLRVTQPQHF. CDR3 DNA sequence: TGTGCCAGCAGTTTGAGGGTTACACAGCCCCAGCATTTT.

The chain uses TRBV2 and TRBJ2-7, with 11 bases fitting TRBD2. The CDR3 runs 17 residues. Germline V CDR1 and CDR2: SNHLY, FYNNEI. After removal of 5 bases from V and 6 bases from J, the junction contained 15 bases not matched to a gene. CDR3 protein: CASSFSPRLAGGGEQYF. The CDR3 DNA sequence: TGTGCCAGCAGTTTCTCCCCTAGGTTAGCGGGGGGGGGCGAGCAGTACTTC.

This chain joins TRBV9 and TRBJ1-6; D is possibly TRBD1 (6 bases). The CDR3 consists of 15 residues. The V gene's germline CDR1 is SGDLS and CDR2 YYNGEE. The V end was cut by 3 bases, the J end by 7 bases, with 14 bases between. In DNA, the CDR3 is TGTGCCAGCAGCGGGGGGGCCTCGAGGAATTCACCCCTCCACTTT. Translating it yields CASSGGASRNSPLHF.

CDR3 protein: CASSLLGLAGRPGANVLTF. Here the CDR3 DNA reads TGTGCCAGCAGCCTACTGGGACTAGCGGGTCGCCCTGGGGCCAACGTCCTGACTTTC. The chain carries TRBV7-9 and TRBJ2-6, with 12 bases fitting TRBD2. The V gene end was trimmed by 5 bases and the J gene end by 2 bases; junction bases not matched to a gene: 10. The CDR3 covers 19 residues. CDR1 is SEHNR, CDR2 FQNEAQ, per germline (reference sequence).

This clonotype was counted between two and nine times. This sequence joins TRBV12-3 or TRBV12-4 and TRBJ2-4; D may be TRBD1 or TRBD2 (6 bases each). This CDR3 comprises 19 residues. V gave up 11 bases and J gave up 0 bases, with 29 bases separating them. In nucleotides, the CDR3 is TGTGCCTACCATATACAATGGGGGGCTAACCGATTAGCCAAAAACATTCAGTACTTC. Translation: CAYHIQWGANRLAKNIQYF.

V and J are TRBV5-4 and TRBJ2-5; D might be TRBD1 or TRBD2, each matching 6 bases. V lost 4 bases, J lost 5 bases, and 21 bases lay in between. The length of the CDR3 is 16 residues. The germline V gene has CDR1 SGHNT and CDR2 YYREEE (reference sequence). CDR3 nucleotides: TGTGCCAGCAGCCCACAGACAGGAGGGGCGCGGGAGACCCAGTACTTC. Translating it yields CASSPQTGGARETQYF.

This chain links TRBV18 with TRBJ2-1; the D gene could be TRBD1 or TRBD2 (6 bases each). CDR3 length equals 16 residues. V was clipped by 2 bases and J by 7 bases, with 18 bases between them. CDR1 and CDR2 (germline): KGHSH, LQKENI. The CDR3 DNA follows: TGTGCCAGCTCACCAATATTTAGGAGGGGGGAGAATGAGCAGTTCTTC. It specifies CASSPIFRRGENEQFF.

At least ten counts were recorded for this clonotype. The chain combines TRBV12-3 or TRBV12-4 with TRBJ1-1; a possible D gene is TRBD1 (5 bases). V was trimmed by 2 bases and J by 0 bases, leaving 10 bases between them. This CDR3 is 15 amino acids long. This chain's CDR3 is CASSLLTGLNTEAFF. For the CDR3, the DNA is TGTGCCAGCAGTTTACTCACAGGTTTGAACACTGAAGCTTTCTTT.

This clonotype was picked up a small number of times. The chain uses TRBV24-1 and TRBJ2-1; a possible D gene is TRBD2 (5 bases). Trimming shortened V by 7 bases and J by 0 bases, and 9 bases separated the two germline ends. The CDR3 runs 14 residues. Looked up from germline, CDR1 is KGHDR and CDR2 is SFDVKD. The CDR3 loop reads CATRARGSYNEQFF. The CDR3 nucleotides are TGTGCCACCAGGGCCCGGGGCTCCTACAATGAGCAGTTCTTC.

This clonotype was found many times. The gene calls are TRBV11-2 and TRBJ2-1; TRBD1 agrees at 7 bases. The germline CDR1 and CDR2 sequences are SGHAT and FQNNGV. The J segment lost 3 bases and the V segment lost 5 bases, leaving 7 bases of the junction unmatched. The CDR3 is 15 residues long. CDR3 nucleotides: TGTGCCAGCAGCGCCGGGACAGCGCTCTACAATGAGCAGTTCTTC. Amino acids: CASSAGTALYNEQFF. The variable domain in full, completed from reference TRBV11-2 and TRBJ2-1, reads EAGVAQSPRYKIIEKRQSVAFWCNPISGHATLYWYQQILGQGPKLLIQFQNNGVVDDSQLPKDRFSAERLKGVDSTLKIQPAKLEDSAVYLCASSAGTALYNEQFFGPGTRLTVL.

This clonotype has ten or more counts. In DNA, the CDR3 is TGTGCCAGCAGCAGAACTCGGCTAGCGGGACTCATCGAGCAGTACTTC. Amino acids: CASSRTRLAGLIEQYF. The rearrangement joins TRBV2 to TRBJ2-7, with TRBD2 matching 9 bases. Germline CDR1 reads SNHLY; CDR2 reads FYNNEI. The CDR3 has 16 amino acids. V lost 6 bases, J lost 6 bases, and 15 bases stayed unmatched. Full variable domain (missing parts from reference TRBV2 and TRBJ2-7): EPEVTQTPSHQVTQMGQEVILRCVPISNHLYFYWYRQILGQKVEFLVSFYNNEISEKSEIFDDQFSVERPDGSNFTLKIRSTKLEDSAMYFCASSRTRLAGLIEQYFGPGTRLTVT.

There are many counts of this clonotype. The chain is built from TRBV5-1 and TRBJ2-3, with 11 bases matching TRBD2. After removal of 6 bases from V and 0 bases from J, the junction contained 3 bases not matched to a gene. The CDR3 is 15 amino acids. Germline-derived CDR1 and CDR2 are SGHRS and YFSETQ. CDR3 sequence reads: CASNGLAGSTDTQYF. In DNA form, the CDR3 reads TGCGCCAGCAATGGACTAGCGGGCAGCACAGATACGCAGTATTTT. Complete variable domain (other parts from reference TRBV5-1 and TRBJ2-3): KAGVTQTPRYLIKTRGQQVTLSCSPISGHRSVSWYQQTPGQGLQFLFEYFSETQRNKGNFPGRFSGRQFSNSRSEMNVSTLELGDSALYLCASNGLAGSTDTQYFGPGTRLTVL.

This clonotype was recorded many times. The chain is built from TRBV12-3 or TRBV12-4 and TRBJ2-7; D is unclear. The CDR3 spans 14 residues. V lost 6 bases and J 2 bases, leaving 14 bases between the germline ends. The CDR3 nucleotides are TGTGCCAGCAGCCCCAATGGACGGGCCTACGAGCAGTACTTC. Encoded protein: CASSPNGRAYEQYF.

This clonotype was counted only a few times. The gene calls are TRBV19 and TRBJ1-5, with D uncertain. This CDR3 spans 13 amino acids. The germline V gene encodes CDR1 LNHDA and CDR2 SQIVND (reference sequence). V shed 7 bases and J shed 3 bases, with 10 bases lying between them. CDR3 bases: TGTGCCAGTACCCTCAGCGCCAATCAGCCCCAGCATTTT. Translating it yields CASTLSANQPQHF.

The genes are TRBV4-3 and TRBJ1-2; maybe TRBD1 (5 bases). V lost 0 bases to trimming and J lost 0 bases, with 14 bases between them. Germline values: CDR1 LGHNA, CDR2 YSLEER. There are 17 residues in the CDR3. The CDR3 nucleotides read TGCGCCAGCAGCCAAGAACTACCGAGGGGAGCTAACTATGGCTACACCTTC. Amino acids: CASSQELPRGANYGYTF.

This clonotype came up many times. V gene TRBV28 combines with J gene TRBJ2-3, with D tentatively TRBD2 (7 bases). Germline lookup yields CDR1 MDHEN and CDR2 SYDVKM. Trimming cost V 2 bases and J 4 bases, with 19 bases left between them. This CDR3 spans 17 amino acids. The CDR3 nucleotides read TGTGCCAGCAGTTTACCCCCCCCCCAGGGGAGGGCAGATACGCAGTATTTT. Translating it yields CASSLPPPQGRADTQYF.